This entry describes one T cell receptor (beta chain). This entry is derived from a study of blood T cell repertoires in COVID-19. Study as a whole: In each case, the material was cDNA or gDNA derived from T cells, B-cell-depleted T cells, or PBMCs.

Trimming pared 6 bases from V and 5 bases from J, leaving 14 bases between. Per the germline V gene, CDR1 is SNHLY and CDR2 is FYNNEI. This CDR3 region has 14 residues. Profiled with immunoSEQ multiplex PCR; TCRdb holds only in-frame clones, not every one. The table records almost 70,000 clones, around 77% of them present only once. This TCR derives from a man aged 55 to 70 with acute or convalescent COVID-19. The gene calls are TRBV2 and TRBJ1-5, with D tentatively TRBD1 (5 bases). Sample: peripheral blood. CDR3 nucleotide sequence: TGTGCCAGCAGGACCCGGGAGGGGCATCAGCCCCAGCATTTT. Its protein is CASRTREGHQPQHF.